This T cell receptor beta chain was identified during a study of CD8 T cells in Susac syndrome. From germline, CDR1 is LGHDT and CDR2 YNNKEL (reference sequence). The J segment lost 10 bases and the V segment lost 5 bases, leaving 10 bases of the junction unmatched. CDR3 length: 14 residues. Roughly 0.5 to 1 ug RNA was reverse transcribed with random hexamers. Amplification of TCR beta CDR3 by immunoSEQ multiplex PCR spanned 54 Vbeta and 13 Jbeta. TCRdb redid the calling of the immunoSEQ multiplex PCR reads with MiXCR, one entry per CDR3 protein. In the table there are a few hundred thousand distinct CDR3 sequences, 95% of which are singletons.

This sequence joins TRBV3-1 and TRBJ2-1, with TRBD1 matching 8 bases. This clonotype was sampled from a human donor with multiple sclerosis. Source material: CD4+ T cells from PBMCs. The CDR3 coding sequence is TGTGCCAGCAGCGCCTTGGCAGGGGGCAGGGAGCAGTTCTTC. This gives the protein CASSALAGGREQFF.